This T cell receptor (beta chain) was retrieved from a study of Graves' ophthalmopathy and Graves' hyperthyroidism (dated by TCRdb to 2016 to 2019). In terms of the full investigation: Peripheral blood was collected at initial diagnosis, prior to any treatment. Following sampling, methimazole starting at 30 mg daily was administered to hyperthyroidism patients, and high-dose intravenous methylprednisolone was administered to ophthalmopathy patients. In six or seven hyperthyroidism patients, the T-cell repertoires found in thyroid tissue were compared with those found in blood. A discovery set of 95 to 100 patients (roughly 43 ophthalmopathy, 55 to 65 stable hyperthyroidism) was enrolled to explore V-J signatures distinguishing ophthalmopathy from hyperthyroidism. TCR beta repertoire signatures were used to distinguish Graves' ophthalmopathy from Graves' hyperthyroidism and to predict progression to ophthalmopathy. In total, under 150 blood samples were TCR-sequenced: under 45 ophthalmopathy, over 70 hyperthyroidism and 17 hyperthyroidism-to-ophthalmopathy patients. An independent validation cohort comprised some 19 hyperthyroidism patients and 15 to 17 patients who later progressed from hyperthyroidism to ophthalmopathy.

Many counts were recorded for this clonotype. It lacks a known antigen. Nothing much larger sits one base from this clone, and base qualities are not available. Hyperthyroidism was defined as stable when no progression to ophthalmopathy occurred within 18 months of follow-up. Hyperthyroidism patients were newly diagnosed, were aged 18 to 65 years, and had a disease duration under 2 months. Patients with other autoimmune diseases, uncontrolled infections, pregnancy or lactation were excluded from the study. Clinical symptoms, serum thyroxine, TRAb, thyroid ultrasound and orbital computed tomography were used for diagnosis. Ficoll-Paque density gradient centrifugation was used to isolate PBMCs from about 10 ml of fresh peripheral blood. Total RNA was extracted using Trizol reagent, and RNA quality was checked on an Agilent 2100 Bioanalyzer. The junction shows trimming of 6 bases on V and 0 bases on J, plus 8 bases between the germline ends. CDR1 is given as SGHAT and CDR2 as FQDESV, both from the germline V gene (reference sequence). The CDR3 runs 13 amino acids, cysteine and phenylalanine included. The DNA shown is the 39-base CDR3, in frame from base 1.

General findings and caveats noted by the study authors: Most of the expanded thyroid clonotypes with a frequency above 0.001 were also detected in blood, and it was suggested that the thyroid immune response may be reflected by blood repertoires. Sample size was not predetermined statistically, and investigators were not blinded to group allocation. In validation, the model predicted ophthalmopathy progression with more than 55% sensitivity and roughly 72% specificity; 12 predicted patients were CT-confirmed with GO in a median of approximately six months. In cross-validation, the 13-signature model distinguished ophthalmopathy from stable hyperthyroidism with nearly 90% sensitivity and about 81% specificity, while in the test set the corresponding values were roughly 80% and 75%.

For repertoire sequencing, TCR beta CDR3 regions were amplified from RNA transcripts. A first-round RT-PCR used HTBI primers with the Qiagen OneStep RT-PCR kit, followed by a second-round multiplex PCR, size selection and purification. Libraries were sequenced on an Illumina HiSeq2000 using paired-end 100 bp reads. The study's processing was this. Reads were processed with SOAPnuke, discarding reads with adapters, uncalled bases, mean Phred below 15, or no exact constant-primer or identifier match. COPE v1.2.5 was used to merge high-quality paired reads. Clonotypes were defined as unique nucleotide sequences and were aligned to IMGT TRB V, D and J references using MiTCR v1.1. The analysis was limited to V-J combinations with a frequency above 0.0001, which together covered over 98% of repertoires. For each V-J combination, a TCR clonal expansion and chaos score was defined as F50 clonal expansion divided by the chaos observed in the TCRdist matrix. Features were reduced by Welch's t-statistics and random forest to around 13 V-J combinations, which fed a naive Bayes classifier. Thyroid-blood repertoire similarity was quantified with the Morisita-Horn index. The raw public data were reprocessed by TCRdb itself: fastp quality trimming at Q25, MiXCR clonotype calling, in-frame beta chains only. A single entry per CDR3 protein holds the most common genes and DNA from its merged rows. It is TCRdb's table, rather than the study itself, that gives the V and J calls and clone size. For this sample there are some 350,000 distinct CDR3 sequences; 17% appear just once. The top ten clonotypes cover roughly 2.3% of the sample.

Rearrangement joined TRBV11-1 to TRBJ1-1; no confident D gene assignment can be made. What was sequenced was peripheral blood. This receptor was taken from an adult woman with stable Graves' hyperthyroidism. The DNA sequence is given as TGTGCCAGCAGTTTCCAGGTGAACACTGAAGCTTTCTTT. Its translation reads: CASSFQVNTEAFF.